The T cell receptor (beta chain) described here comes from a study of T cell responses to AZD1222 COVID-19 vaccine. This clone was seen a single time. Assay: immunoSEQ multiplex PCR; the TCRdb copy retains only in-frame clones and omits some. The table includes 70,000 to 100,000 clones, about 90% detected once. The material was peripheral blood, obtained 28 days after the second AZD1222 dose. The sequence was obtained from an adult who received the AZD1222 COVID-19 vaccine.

The CDR3 DNA sequence: TGTGCCAGCAGCCAACCCTCTCGCTCACCCCTCCACTTT. This gives the protein CASSQPSRSPLHF. The rearrangement joins TRBV3-1 (or the pseudogene TRBV3-2) to TRBJ1-6; D remains ambiguous. The germline CDR1 and CDR2 sequences are LGHDT and YNNKEL (reference sequence). The V and J ends lost 2 bases and 10 bases respectively, with 9 bases between them. The CDR3 is 13 amino acids.